The 22 T cell receptor beta chains below were found in one sample sequenced in a study of blood T cell repertoires in COVID-19. This table comes from immunoSEQ multiplex PCR, and its TCRdb copy is limited to in-frame clones, with some not included. The data show roughly 250,000 clones, around 89% seen once. Sequences were obtained from PBMCs or T cells enriched from blood (not recorded which). The receptors come from a woman younger than 35 who had recovered from COVID-19.

The chain has TRBV19 and TRBJ1-2; D remains unclear. CDR1 is LNHDA and CDR2 is SQIVND in the germline V gene (reference sequence). V was cut by 3 bases and J by 7 bases, with 18 bases left in between. The CDR3 has 15 residues. The DNA of the CDR3 is TGTGCCAGTAGTATGATAGCCCCTGTGATGGTTGGCTACACCTTC. It specifies CASSMIAPVMVGYTF.

Comments on this clone: At the DNA level, this CDR3 is encoded by other sequences in the same sample as well. The chain recombines TRBV5-1 with TRBJ2-7, with a tentative D call TRBD1 (5 bases). The CDR3 extends over 12 amino acids. Trimming cost V 4 bases and J 5 bases, with 10 bases left between them. Germline V gene sequence: CDR1 SGHRS, CDR2 YFSETQ. CDR3: CASSPDRDEQYF. CDR3 in DNA: TGCGCCAGCAGCCCCGACAGAGACGAGCAGTACTTC.

V gene TRBV28 combines with J gene TRBJ1-4; no clear D. Germline V CDR1 and CDR2: MDHEN, SYDVKM. The V gene lost 2 bases and the J gene lost 0 bases, with 13 bases spanning the gap. This CDR3 spans 17 amino acids. This CDR3 reads CASSLVSGDSTNEKLFF. CDR3 sequence (DNA): TGTGCCAGCAGTTTAGTTTCGGGAGATTCAACTAATGAAAAACTGTTTTTT.

The chain links TRBV18 to TRBJ2-7, with 7 bases that match TRBD1. The germline gives CDR1 KGHSH, CDR2 LQKENI. This CDR3 is built from 15 residues. Trimming took 0 bases from V and 2 from J; bases not matched to a gene: 4. CDR3 coding DNA: TGTGCCAGCTCACCACCGCCGACAGGGCCCTACGAGCAGTACTTC. As protein: CASSPPPTGPYEQYF.

This clone was observed a single time. Other DNA sequences in the same sample also yield this CDR3. This chain links TRBV27 with TRBJ2-7; possible D gene TRBD1, 6 bases. This CDR3 region has 13 residues. Germline V gene data show CDR1 as MNHEY and CDR2 as SMNVEV (reference sequence). The ends were cut back, 3 bases at V and 1 base at J, with 7 bases in the middle. DNA for the CDR3: TGTGCCAGCAGTTTGGACAGTTCCTACGAGCAGTACTTC. Translated: CASSLDSSYEQYF.

This chain links TRBV6-5 with TRBJ1-2, with a tentative D call TRBD1 (6 bases). CDR1 is MNHEY and CDR2 is SVGAGI in the germline V gene. Trimming cost V 6 bases and J 7 bases, with 21 bases left between them. The CDR3 runs to 15 residues. CDR3 nucleotide sequence: TGTGCCAGCAGGGAGTCATACAGGGATCAAGGTGGCTACACCTTC. It yields the protein CASRESYRDQGGYTF.

The chain is built from TRBV5-1 and TRBJ1-3; D call uncertain. V lost 4 bases and J 0 bases, leaving 8 bases between the germline ends. The CDR3 spans 14 residues. CDR1 and CDR2 (germline): SGHRS, YFSETQ. Written as DNA, the CDR3 is TGCGCCAGCAGCGCCGTTAGCTCTGGAAACACCATATATTTT. It yields the protein CASSAVSSGNTIYF.

This chain joins TRBV3-1 (or the pseudogene TRBV3-2) and TRBJ2-3, with D hard to call. This CDR3 comprises 14 residues. Trimming pared 1 base from V and 4 bases from J, leaving 9 bases between. Per germline, CDR1 LGHDT and CDR2 YNNKEL (reference sequence). The CDR3 coding sequence is TGTGCCAGCAGCCAAGTGGCTAGTGCAGATACGCAGTATTTT. Translated, it gives CASSQVASADTQYF.

V gene TRBV28 combines with J gene TRBJ1-5; the D is unclear. This CDR3 spans 12 amino acids. Germline V gene lookup returns CDR1 MDHEN and CDR2 SYDVKM. Trimming pared 5 bases from V and 9 bases from J, leaving 11 bases between. CDR3 loop: CASSLIGLPQHF. The CDR3 DNA follows: TGTGCCAGCAGTCTGATCGGGTTGCCCCAGCATTTT.

The chain combines TRBV6-5 with TRBJ2-3; perhaps TRBD2 as D (7 bases). Germline V CDR1 and CDR2: MNHEY, SVGAGI. The ends were cut back, 5 bases at V and 6 bases at J, with 18 bases in the middle. This CDR3 has 15 amino acids. The CDR3 spells CASSRVTGGPDTQYF. The CDR3 nucleotides read TGTGCCAGCAGTCGAGTTACCGGGGGGCCGGATACGCAGTATTTT.

The chain is built from TRBV5-1 and TRBJ2-2; D possibly corresponds to TRBD1 (6 bases). CDR1 is SGHRS, CDR2 YFSETQ, per germline. The germline V and J ends were trimmed by 2 bases and 2 bases, with 10 bases remaining between them. This CDR3 has 15 residues. The CDR3 sequence is CASSLMDRNTGELFF. The DNA of the CDR3 is TGCGCCAGCAGCTTAATGGACAGAAACACCGGGGAGCTGTTTTTT.

This chain joins TRBV28 and TRBJ2-5, with 14 bases fitting TRBD2. CDR1 is MDHEN, CDR2 SYDVKM, per germline. The CDR3 spans 16 residues. The ends lost 3 bases at V and 2 bases at J; junction bases unmatched: 2. CDR3 sequence: CASSLTSGGVQETQYF. CDR3 bases: TGTGCCAGCAGTTTGACTAGCGGGGGGGTTCAAGAGACCCAGTACTTC.

Written as DNA, the CDR3 is TGCGCCAGCAGCCAACCTTACCGGGACAGCGACAATGAGCAGTTCTTC. Its translation: CASSQPYRDSDNEQFF. V and J are TRBV4-1 and TRBJ2-1, with 7 positions matching TRBD1. The CDR3 consists of 16 residues. In germline, CDR1 is MGHRA, CDR2 YSYEKL. The V gene end was trimmed by 2 bases and the J gene end by 5 bases; junction bases not matched to a gene: 9.

The chain links TRBV5-4 to TRBJ1-2; D is unresolved. Trimming shortened V by 0 bases and J by 8 bases, and 17 bases separated the two germline ends. The CDR3 sequence is 15 residues long. The germline CDR1 and CDR2 sequences are SGHNT and YYREEE (reference sequence). CDR3 DNA sequence: TGTGCCAGCAGCTTGGGCGGCAGTCCTCTCGGAGGCTACACCTTC. Translated: CASSLGGSPLGGYTF.

The rearrangement links TRBV4-1 to TRBJ2-5, with D possibly matching TRBD1 (6 bases). From germline, CDR1 is MGHRA and CDR2 YSYEKL. The V end lost 3 bases, the J end lost 0 bases, and 14 bases lay between the germline ends. This CDR3 has 16 amino acids. The DNA of the CDR3 is TGCGCCAGCAGCCATCCTCAGTGGACAGACCAAGAGACCCAGTACTTC. This gives the protein CASSHPQWTDQETQYF.

This chain uses TRBV11-2 with TRBJ1-5; D gene unclear. V shed 3 bases and J shed 6 bases, with 18 bases lying between them. Germline V gene sequence: CDR1 SGHAT, CDR2 FQNNGV. This CDR3 comprises 16 residues. CDR3 loop: CASSFRGARAGQPQHF. CDR3 DNA sequence: TGTGCCAGCAGCTTCCGCGGAGCAAGGGCGGGTCAGCCCCAGCATTTT.

The CDR3 DNA is TGCGCCAGCAGCTTGGAAAGGCCACGACTAGCGGGGGGCTACGAGCAGTACTTC. Its translation is CASSLERPRLAGGYEQYF. The chain employs TRBV5-1 and TRBJ2-7; 13 bases map to TRBD2. Germline trimming cut 0 bases from V and 3 bases from J; bases unmatched to any gene: 9. The CDR3 length is 18 residues. Germline-derived CDR1 and CDR2 are SGHRS and YFSETQ.

The chain links TRBV11-2 to TRBJ2-7; 15 bases map to TRBD2. The CDR3 is 17 amino acids. V was clipped by 5 bases and J by 5 bases; unmatched bases: 10. The germline V gene encodes CDR1 SGHAT and CDR2 FQNNGV. The CDR3 DNA reads as TGTGCCAGCAGCAAGGGACTAGCGGGGGGTTTGCTTAACGAGCAGTACTTC. Protein: CASSKGLAGGLLNEQYF.

This rearrangement joins TRBV5-6 to TRBJ2-1; a possible D gene is TRBD1 (5 bases). V was pared by 0 bases and J by 10 bases, with 8 bases between. The CDR3 contains 12 residues. Germline CDR1 reads SGHDT; CDR2 reads YYEEEE. This chain's CDR3 is CASSLGTGEQFF. As DNA, the CDR3 is TGTGCCAGCAGCTTGGGCACAGGCGAGCAGTTCTTC.

The chain employs TRBV2 and TRBJ1-1, with unresolved D. V was clipped by 3 bases and J by 5 bases, with 13 bases between them. The CDR3 sequence is 14 residues long. CDR1 and CDR2 from the germline V gene are SNHLY and FYNNEI. As DNA, the CDR3 is TGTGCCAGCAGTGAGGAGGCGGGGTTGACTGAAGCTTTCTTT. It is translated as CASSEEAGLTEAFF.

This chain joins TRBV6-2 or TRBV6-3 and TRBJ1-5; tentatively, D is TRBD1 (5 bases). The CDR3 loop spans 14 amino acids. The V gene lost 2 bases and the J gene lost 4 bases, with 9 bases spanning the gap. Germline assignment: CDR1 MNHEY and CDR2 SVGEGT. In DNA form, the CDR3 reads TGTGCCAGCAGTTACACAGGAAATAATCAGCCCCAGCATTTT. It codes for CASSYTGNNQPQHF.

The gene calls are TRBV28 and TRBJ2-7; D is possibly TRBD2 (5 bases). V was clipped by 4 bases and J by 7 bases, with 17 bases between them. CDR1 is MDHEN, CDR2 SYDVKM, per germline. The CDR3 has 14 residues. Here the CDR3 reads CASSSDGLGEEQYF. Written as DNA, the CDR3 is TGTGCCAGCAGTTCAGACGGCCTGGGAGAGGAGCAGTACTTC.